Sequencing of this T cell receptor (beta chain) was carried out in a study of follicular helper T cells after annual influenza vaccination. Noted time point: 2014-2015 season, 7 days after vaccination. V was pared by 1 base and J by 5 bases, with 4 bases of the junction left unmatched. CDR1 and CDR2 (germline): LNHDA, SQIVND (reference sequence). The CDR3 contains 15 residues. TCRdb's copy holds only in-frame clones and misses some; the assay was immunoSEQ multiplex PCR. The sample yields 9,500 or so clones, over 75% seen once. The J gene is TRBJ2-1, the V gene TRBV19; 8 nucleotides agree with TRBD2. The sequence came from an adult who received the influenza vaccine. The sample was CXCR5- memory CD4+ T cells sorted from blood, taken 7 days after influenza vaccination. CDR3 coding DNA: TGTGCCAGTAGTATAGTAAGTAGCGGGAACAATGAGCAGTTCTTC. Translation: CASSIVSSGNNEQFF.